Shown below are 24 T cell receptor beta chains from a single sample sequenced in a study of early T cells in non-severe SARS-CoV-2 infection. TCRdb re-called the 5' RACE reads with MiXCR, one entry per CDR3 protein. The repertoire holds roughly 120,000 distinct CDR3 sequences, more than 12% seen once, with 20% to 25% in the top ten. The specimen sequenced was whole blood. The receptors originated from an adult who was a healthcare worker with PCR-confirmed SARS-CoV-2 infection or an uninfected control (not recorded which).

This clonotype was detected only a few times. The rearrangement joins TRBV29-1 to TRBJ1-2; 10 nucleotides agree with TRBD1. CDR1 and CDR2 from the germline V gene are SQVTM and ANQGSEA. This CDR3 spans 12 amino acids. Trimming cost V 6 bases and J 5 bases; bases outside gene matches: 3. The CDR3 loop reads CSVPGQGYGYTF. In nucleotides, the CDR3 is TGCAGCGTACCGGGACAGGGGTATGGCTACACCTTC.

This chain connects TRBV7-2 to TRBJ2-6, with TRBD1 identical over 7 bases. The CDR3 extends over 17 amino acids. Per germline, CDR1 SGHTA and CDR2 FQGNSA. V lost 8 bases, J lost 0 bases, and 10 bases stayed unmatched. CDR3 loop: CASSGQAMLSGANVLTF. The CDR3 nucleotides are TGTGCCAGCTCCGGACAGGCCATGCTCTCTGGGGCCAACGTCCTGACTTTC.

The chain recombines TRBV5-1 with TRBJ2-7; no clear D gene. Germline CDR1 and CDR2: SGHRS and YFSETQ. The V end was cut by 4 bases, the J end by 6 bases, with 11 bases between. The CDR3 totals 12 residues. The CDR3 DNA follows: TGCGCCAGCAGCCCGCGGCGGATCGAGCAGTACTTC. Its translation: CASSPRRIEQYF. The variable domain in full, with the rest retrieved from reference TRBV5-1 and TRBJ2-7, is KAGVTQTPRYLIKTRGQQVTLSCSPISGHRSVSWYQQTPGQGLQFLFEYFSETQRNKGNFPGRFSGRQFSNSRSEMNVSTLELGDSALYLCASSPRRIEQYFGPGTRLTVT.

This clonotype was found many times. The gene calls are TRBV3-1 and TRBJ2-1; D may be TRBD2 (7 bases). This CDR3 comprises 14 residues. V dropped 4 bases and J dropped 7 bases, with 14 bases sitting between them. Per the germline V gene, CDR1 is LGHDT and CDR2 is YNNKEL (reference sequence). Written as DNA, the CDR3 is TGTGCCAGCAGCCCTAGGGGGGGGCGGAATGAGCAGTTCTTC. This translates into CASSPRGGRNEQFF.

In its sample, this clonotype was seen many times. The genes are TRBV19 and TRBJ2-6; D remains unclear. The V and J ends lost 5 bases and 12 bases respectively, with 20 bases between them. The CDR3 runs to 15 residues. The germline V gene has CDR1 LNHDA and CDR2 SQIVND (reference sequence). This CDR3 is CASSLGAPLDGVLTF. CDR3 in DNA: TGTGCCAGTAGTTTGGGTGCCCCCCTGGACGGCGTCCTGACTTTC.

This clonotype was counted between two and nine times. The chain employs TRBV20-1 and TRBJ2-3, with D perhaps being TRBD1 or TRBD2 (5 bases each). Germline CDR1 reads DFQATT; CDR2 reads SNEGSKA (reference sequence). The ends were cut back, 0 bases at V and 2 bases at J, with 15 bases in the middle. The CDR3 contains 16 residues. CDR3 amino acids: CSARDNRGLDTDTQYF. Here the CDR3 DNA reads TGCAGTGCTAGAGATAACCGGGGCCTAGACACAGATACGCAGTATTTT.

This clonotype appeared a few times. The chain carries TRBV9 and TRBJ2-1; no clear D gene. Germline CDR1 is SGDLS and CDR2 is YYNGEE. The CDR3 sequence is 14 residues long. V was clipped by 0 bases and J by 6 bases, with 10 bases between them. The CDR3 coding sequence is TGTGCCAGCAGCGTAGGGCAACCGTTCAATGAGCAGTTCTTC. Residues: CASSVGQPFNEQFF. Complete variable domain (other parts from reference TRBV9 and TRBJ2-1): DSGVTQTPKHLITATGQRVTLRCSPRSGDLSVYWYQQSLDQGLQFLIQYYNGEERAKGNILERFSAQQFPDLHSELNLSSLELGDSALYFCASSVGQPFNEQFFGPGTRLTVL.

V usage is TRBV4-1 and J usage is TRBJ1-1; 7 nucleotides match TRBD1. Germline values: CDR1 MGHRA, CDR2 YSYEKL. The CDR3 length is 18 residues. The V gene end was trimmed by 4 bases and the J gene end by 2 bases; junction bases not matched to a gene: 16. This CDR3 is CASSPLPGTVSSNTEAFF. In DNA form, the CDR3 reads TGCGCCAGCAGCCCTTTACCCGGGACAGTCTCTTCTAACACTGAAGCTTTCTTT.

This clonotype has only a few counts. The chain recombines TRBV3-1 with TRBJ2-7; 9 bases map to TRBD1. V was pared by 4 bases and J by 6 bases, with 13 bases of the junction left unmatched. Germline V lookup: CDR1 LGHDT, CDR2 YNNKEL (reference sequence). This CDR3 contains 16 residues. The CDR3 loop is CASSLEGQGFHSEQYF. The CDR3, as DNA: TGTGCCAGCAGCCTAGAAGGACAGGGGTTTCATAGCGAGCAGTACTTC.

J is TRBJ1-4 and V is TRBV6-6; D may be TRBD1 (5 bases). V was trimmed by 0 bases and J by 7 bases, leaving 15 bases between them. The V gene's germline CDR1 is MNHNY and CDR2 SVGAGI (reference sequence). CDR3 size: 16 residues. The CDR3 loop is CASSYSRVPRGEKLFF. The DNA of the CDR3 is TGTGCCAGCAGTTACTCCAGGGTCCCACGGGGTGAAAAACTGTTTTTT.

This clonotype has just a few counts. The chain recombines TRBV21-1 with TRBJ2-7; the table's D gene call, TRBD1, was not cross checked with the DNA. TRBV21-1 is flagged as a pseudogene. This CDR3 comprises 13 residues. In DNA form, the CDR3 reads TGTGCCAGCAGCAAAGACAGGTCCTACGAGCAGTACTTC. Its translation is CASSKDRSYEQYF.

This clonotype was seen more than once but under ten times. V is TRBV15 and J is TRBJ2-5, with D uncertain. CDR1 and CDR2 from the germline V gene are LNHNV and YYDKDF (reference sequence). This CDR3 spans 14 amino acids. V was shortened by 0 bases and J by 1 base, with 6 bases between the two germline ends. CDR3 sequence: CATSRDRSQETQYF. In DNA form, the CDR3 reads TGTGCCACCAGCAGAGATCGCTCCCAAGAGACCCAGTACTTC. The variable domain in full, completed from reference TRBV15 and TRBJ2-5, reads DAMVIQNPRYQVTQFGKPVTLSCSQTLNHNVMYWYQQKSSQAPKLLFHYYDKDFNNEADTPDNFQSRRPNTSFCFLDIRSPGLGDTAMYLCATSRDRSQETQYFGPGTRLLVL.

This clonotype was seen a few times. This rearrangement joins TRBV29-1 to TRBJ2-7; possibly TRBD2 for D (6 bases). The germline gives CDR1 SQVTM, CDR2 ANQGSEA. With 4 bases removed from V and 6 bases from J, the gap between germline ends came to 13 bases. The CDR3 is made up of 12 amino acids. The DNA of the CDR3 is TGCAGCGTTGTTGGGGGAGGAGGCGAGCAGTACTTC. Translating gives CSVVGGGGEQYF.

In this sample, this clonotype turned up many times. This chain connects TRBV7-3 to TRBJ2-1; 8 bases line up with TRBD2. Germline values: CDR1 SGHTA, CDR2 FQGTGA. V lost 4 bases and J lost 4; bases outside the gene matches: 6. The CDR3 runs to 15 residues. CDR3 loop: CASSSLSGAYNEQFF. The CDR3 nucleotides are TGTGCCAGCAGCTCCCTTAGCGGGGCGTACAATGAGCAGTTCTTC.

This clonotype was picked up a small number of times. The J gene is TRBJ1-6, the V gene TRBV7-9; a possible D gene is TRBD1 (6 bases). In germline, CDR1 is SEHNR, CDR2 FQNEAQ (reference sequence). The CDR3 extends over 14 amino acids. Trimming took 5 bases from V and 6 from J, leaving 11 bases between them. The CDR3 DNA reads as TGTGCCAGCAGCCCGGGACAATCTAATTCACCCCTCCACTTT. It encodes CASSPGQSNSPLHF.

There are many counts of this clonotype. The chain couples TRBV12-3 or TRBV12-4 to TRBJ1-2; D gene ambiguous. CDR3 length: 17 residues. The V end lost 3 bases, the J end lost 8 bases, and 25 bases lay between the germline ends. CDR3: CASSFGMSRDVFRGYTF. The CDR3 nucleotides read TGTGCCAGCAGTTTTGGTATGTCCAGAGACGTCTTTCGAGGCTACACCTTC.

The rearrangement uses TRBV7-9 and TRBJ2-5; 8 nucleotides line up with TRBD1. The CDR3 totals 13 residues. Germline trimming cut 3 bases from V and 5 bases from J; bases unmatched to any gene: 2. CDR1 SEHNR and CDR2 FQNEAQ come from the germline V gene (reference sequence). Written as DNA, the CDR3 is TGTGCCAGCAGCTTCGCAGGGGGCGAGACCCAGTACTTC. This sequence encodes CASSFAGGETQYF.

This clonotype came up a few times. The chain combines TRBV29-1 with TRBJ2-2; D possibly matches TRBD1 or TRBD2 (5 bases each). V lost 4 bases and J 5 bases, leaving 8 bases between the germline ends. The CDR3 extends over 12 amino acids. The germline V gene has CDR1 SQVTM and CDR2 ANQGSEA. CDR3 residues: CSVVWGTGELFF. Here the CDR3 DNA reads TGCAGCGTTGTTTGGGGGACCGGGGAGCTGTTTTTT.

This CDR3 is CASSLNVGGSHNEQFF. CDR3 coding DNA: TGTGCCAGCAGCCTCAATGTTGGGGGGTCCCACAATGAGCAGTTCTTC. The chain combines TRBV5-4 with TRBJ2-1; TRBD2 is a possible D gene (6 bases). The CDR3 length is 16 residues. CDR1 is SGHNT, CDR2 YYREEE, per germline (reference sequence). V was clipped by 4 bases and J by 5 bases, with 19 bases between them.

This clonotype was recorded many times. The chain carries TRBV29-1 and TRBJ1-1; D call uncertain. Trimming stripped 4 bases from V and 2 bases from J, with 5 bases between. Germline V CDR1 and CDR2: SQVTM, ANQGSEA. The CDR3 covers 11 residues. The CDR3 is CSVGVNTEAFF. The CDR3 DNA is TGCAGCGTTGGCGTCAACACTGAAGCTTTCTTT. Full variable domain (remainder filled in from reference TRBV29-1 and TRBJ1-1): SAVISQKPSRDICQRGTSLTIQCQVDSQVTMMFWYRQQPGQSLTLIATANQGSEATYESGFVIDKFPISRPNLTFSTLTVSNMSPEDSSIYLCSVGVNTEAFFGQGTRLTVV.

This clonotype came up many times. The chain is built from TRBV29-1 and TRBJ1-1, with D uncertain. There are 11 residues in the CDR3. V was clipped by 8 bases and J by 5 bases, with 12 bases between them. Germline CDR1 is SQVTM and CDR2 is ANQGSEA. For the CDR3, the DNA is TGCAGCTCAGTCCAGAAAACTGAAGCTTTCTTT. As protein: CSSVQKTEAFF. Using reference TRBV29-1 and TRBJ1-1 for the parts outside the CDR3, the full variable domain is SAVISQKPSRDICQRGTSLTIQCQVDSQVTMMFWYRQQPGQSLTLIATANQGSEATYESGFVIDKFPISRPNLTFSTLTVSNMSPEDSSIYLCSSVQKTEAFFGQGTRLTVV.

The chain combines TRBV2 with TRBJ1-4; 9 positions match TRBD1. CDR1 and CDR2 from the germline V gene are SNHLY and FYNNEI. CDR3 length: 14 amino acids. V shed 6 bases, J shed 4 bases, and the junction held 3 bases outside the gene matches. For the CDR3, the DNA is TGTGCCAGCAGAGAGGGACAGGGTAATGAAAAACTGTTTTTT. It is translated as CASREGQGNEKLFF.

This clonotype was seen a handful of times. The chain couples TRBV7-2 to TRBJ1-5, with a tentative D call TRBD1 (5 bases). The V and J ends lost 1 base and 5 bases respectively, with 15 bases between them. CDR1 and CDR2 (germline): SGHTA, FQGNSA. This CDR3 contains 16 residues. For the CDR3, the DNA is TGTGCCAGCAGCTTAGTCGCAGGGATGCGCGATCAGCCCCAGCATTTT. Protein: CASSLVAGMRDQPQHF.

This chain connects TRBV6-5 to TRBJ2-5; no definite D call. Deletions cut 2 bases from V and 4 bases from J, with 8 bases between. This CDR3 comprises 13 residues. The germline gives CDR1 MNHEY, CDR2 SVGAGI. The CDR3 nucleotides are TGTGCCAGCAGTTACAGGGCCGGAGAGACCCAGTACTTC. This sequence encodes CASSYRAGETQYF.